A single sample gave rise to the 32 T cell receptor beta chains below, sequenced in a study of shared clonotypes between healthy human individuals. Produced via immunoSEQ multiplex PCR; TCRdb's table is partial and in-frame only. The repertoire has fewer than 850,000 clones, less than 80% of them found once; the top ten carry approximately 2%. Sequencing input: memory CD4+ T cells sorted from blood. Documented subset: CD45RA-negative fraction. The receptors stem from a woman younger than 45 in good health.

The gene calls are TRBV7-3 and TRBJ2-7; D unresolved. The V gene lost 1 base and the J gene lost 0 bases, with 10 bases spanning the gap. In germline, CDR1 is SGHTA, CDR2 FQGTGA. The CDR3 loop spans 15 amino acids. The CDR3 loop is CASSLSPGSSYEQYF. In nucleotides, the CDR3 is TGTGCCAGCAGCTTAAGTCCAGGAAGCTCCTACGAGCAGTACTTC.

The V gene is TRBV10-1, the J gene TRBJ1-1, with 7 positions matching TRBD1. Losses at the gene ends were 4 bases for V and 8 bases for J; bases not matched to a gene: 7. The CDR3 totals 13 residues. Germline V gene sequence: CDR1 WNHNN, CDR2 SYGVQD (reference sequence). The CDR3 spells CASSAQGSLEAFF. The DNA for the CDR3 is TGCGCCAGCAGTGCACAGGGGAGTCTCGAAGCTTTCTTT.

V usage is TRBV5-1 and J usage is TRBJ2-5; D is undetermined. The CDR3 consists of 12 residues. In germline, CDR1 is SGHRS, CDR2 YFSETQ. Trimming removed 4 bases at V and 5 bases at J, with 9 bases between. As DNA, the CDR3 is TGCGCCAGCAGCCTCCCGGAGGAGACCCAGTACTTC. Its protein product is CASSLPEETQYF. Based on the CDR3 plus reference TRBV5-1 and TRBJ2-5, the full variable domain is KAGVTQTPRYLIKTRGQQVTLSCSPISGHRSVSWYQQTPGQGLQFLFEYFSETQRNKGNFPGRFSGRQFSNSRSEMNVSTLELGDSALYLCASSLPEETQYFGPGTRLLVL.

The CDR3 bases are TGTGCCAGCTCACCGGACAGGGGGCCACACGAGCAGTACTTC. The encoded protein is CASSPDRGPHEQYF. The V and J genes are TRBV18 and TRBJ2-7, with TRBD1 identical over 11 bases. The CDR3 consists of 14 residues. Germline V lookup: CDR1 KGHSH, CDR2 LQKENI. Germline trimming cut 3 bases from V and 5 bases from J; bases unmatched to any gene: 3. Supplemented by reference TRBV18 and TRBJ2-7, the full variable domain reads NAGVMQNPRHLVRRRGQEARLRCSPMKGHSHVYWYRQLPEEGLKFMVYLQKENIIDESGMPKERFSAEFPKEGPSILRIQQVVRGDSAAYFCASSPDRGPHEQYFGPGTRLTVT.

Only one count was recorded for this clone. Distinct nucleotide sequences in the sample also encode this CDR3. This chain connects TRBV6-5 to TRBJ2-7; 12 positions agree with TRBD2. Germline V CDR1 and CDR2: MNHEY, SVGAGI. This CDR3 spans 14 amino acids. The V gene end was trimmed by 6 bases and the J gene end by 2 bases; junction bases not matched to a gene: 2. The CDR3 is CASRRTSGTYEQYF. The CDR3 DNA is TGTGCCAGCAGGAGGACTAGCGGGACCTACGAGCAGTACTTC.

The J gene is TRBJ1-5, the V gene TRBV2; D unresolved. The ends were cut back, 11 bases at V and 3 bases at J, with 14 bases in the middle. The length of the CDR3 is 13 residues. Germline CDR1 is SNHLY and CDR2 is FYNNEI. This chain's CDR3 is CAGSDGNNQPQHF. The CDR3 region has the DNA TGTGCCGGTTCGGACGGAAACAATCAGCCCCAGCATTTT.

The gene calls are TRBV30 and TRBJ1-5; D gene ambiguous. Trimming removed 2 bases at V and 6 bases at J, with 11 bases between. This CDR3 is 13 amino acids long. CDR1 and CDR2 (germline): GTSNPN, SVGIG (reference sequence). The CDR3 loop is CAWSTTGSQPQHF. CDR3 nucleotides: TGTGCCTGGAGTACTACGGGGAGTCAGCCCCAGCATTTT.

V and J are TRBV28 and TRBJ1-1; D is uncertain. The V gene's germline CDR1 is MDHEN and CDR2 SYDVKM. The CDR3 has 13 residues. Between the trimmed V and J ends, which lost 3 bases and 6 bases, there was a span of 11 bases. CDR3 in amino acids: CASSLDQGAEAFF. The DNA of the CDR3 is TGTGCCAGCAGTTTGGACCAAGGAGCTGAAGCTTTCTTT.

This clone has more than one count but fewer than ten. The chain recombines TRBV6-5 with TRBJ2-3, with D possibly being TRBD2 (6 bases). V was pared by 4 bases and J by 0 bases, with 8 bases between. Germline loops: CDR1 MNHEY, CDR2 SVGAGI. The CDR3 sequence is 14 residues long. CDR3 protein: CASSLLASTDTQYF. The CDR3 DNA reads TGTGCCAGCAGTTTACTAGCAAGCACAGATACGCAGTATTTT.

This clone was seen ten or more times. The chain uses TRBV27 and TRBJ2-7; 8 bases fit TRBD2. J gave up 2 bases and V 8 bases, and 17 bases lay outside the gene matches. CDR3 size: 17 residues. Germline CDR1 MNHEY, CDR2 SMNVEV (reference sequence). As DNA, the CDR3 is TGTGCCAGCTCGCGACAGAACAGCGGGAGTAGTCCCTACGAGCAGTACTTC. Protein sequence: CASSRQNSGSSPYEQYF.

This chain uses TRBV7-9 with TRBJ2-7; 10 bases are a match to TRBD2. The germline V gene has CDR1 SEHNR and CDR2 FQNEAQ (reference sequence). This CDR3 has 14 amino acids. V lost 4 bases to trimming and J lost 2 bases; unmatched junction nucleotides: 2. In nucleotides, the CDR3 is TGTGCCAGCAGCTCAACTAGCGGGACCTACGAGCAGTACTTC. The encoded protein is CASSSTSGTYEQYF.

The chain has TRBV6-5 and TRBJ2-3, with TRBD2 matching 8 bases. Germline V CDR1 and CDR2: MNHEY, SVGAGI. V lost 6 bases, J lost 2 bases, and 4 bases stayed unmatched. The CDR3 is 14 residues long. CDR3 loop: CASRLADVTDTQYF. The CDR3 nucleotides are TGTGCCAGCAGACTAGCGGACGTCACAGATACGCAGTATTTT.

This chain joins TRBV7-2 and TRBJ2-1; D remains ambiguous. The CDR3 has 16 amino acids. Germline V CDR1 and CDR2: SGHTA, FQGNSA. Trimming took off 0 bases at V and 0 bases at J, with 9 bases between the two ends. CDR3 DNA: TGTGCCAGCAGCTTAGCCCGGGTGAGCTCCTACAATGAGCAGTTCTTC. The encoded protein is CASSLARVSSYNEQFF. The variable domain in full, with the rest retrieved from reference TRBV7-2 and TRBJ2-1, is GAGVSQSPSNKVTEKGKDVELRCDPISGHTALYWYRQSLGQGLEFLIYFQGNSAPDKSGLPSDRFSAERTGGSVSTLTIQRTQQEDSAVYLCASSLARVSSYNEQFFGPGTRLTVL.

Written as DNA, the CDR3 is TGTGCCAGCAGGGAAACAGGGCAGGGAAACACCATATATTTT. It yields the protein CASRETGQGNTIYF. The genes are TRBV6-5 and TRBJ1-3; possibly TRBD1 for D (6 bases). Trimming removed 6 bases from V and 4 bases from J, with 13 bases in between. Germline V gene lookup returns CDR1 MNHEY and CDR2 SVGAGI. This CDR3 comprises 14 residues.

CDR3 region: CASSYGLANPYEQYF. Written as DNA, the CDR3 is TGTGCCAGCAGTTACGGTCTAGCCAATCCCTACGAGCAGTACTTC. This chain connects TRBV6-5 to TRBJ2-7; maybe TRBD2 (5 bases). The germline V and J ends were trimmed by 2 bases and 2 bases, with 13 bases remaining between them. The CDR3 runs to 15 residues. Germline assignment: CDR1 MNHEY and CDR2 SVGAGI.

The gene calls are TRBV19 and TRBJ2-2; D is possibly TRBD2 (6 bases). V lost 9 bases to trimming and J lost 0 bases, with 14 bases between them. Germline V lookup: CDR1 LNHDA, CDR2 SQIVND (reference sequence). The CDR3 contains 15 residues. The CDR3 bases are TGTGCCAGCACTAGCAGTGTCGCGAACACCGGGGAGCTGTTTTTT. This encodes CASTSSVANTGELFF.

In its sample, this clone was seen many times. The same CDR3 can be traced to other DNA sequences in this sample. The rearrangement uses TRBV5-1 and TRBJ2-2; possible D gene TRBD1, 6 bases. From germline, CDR1 is SGHRS and CDR2 YFSETQ. This CDR3 is 14 amino acids long. The ends were cut back, 2 bases at V and 6 bases at J, with 11 bases in the middle. This CDR3 is CASSFQGSPGELFF. The CDR3 nucleotides are TGCGCCAGCAGCTTCCAGGGGTCCCCCGGGGAGCTGTTTTTT.

The chain links TRBV11-2 to TRBJ1-2; D perhaps matches TRBD1 (6 bases). The V and J ends lost 4 bases and 4 bases respectively, with 13 bases between them. The length of the CDR3 is 14 residues. Germline CDR1 SGHAT, CDR2 FQNNGV. In DNA form, the CDR3 reads TGTGCCAGCAGCTCATTACAGGGACCCTATGGCTACACCTTC. Its protein is CASSSLQGPYGYTF. Together with reference TRBV11-2 and TRBJ1-2, the CDR3 gives the full variable domain: EAGVAQSPRYKIIEKRQSVAFWCNPISGHATLYWYQQILGQGPKLLIQFQNNGVVDDSQLPKDRFSAERLKGVDSTLKIQPAKLEDSAVYLCASSSLQGPYGYTFGSGTRLTVV.

V gene TRBV5-1 combines with J gene TRBJ2-4, with 12 bases fitting TRBD2. This CDR3 contains 14 residues. Trimming took 6 bases from V and 7 from J; bases not matched to a gene: 5. CDR1 SGHRS and CDR2 YFSETQ come from the germline V gene. Here the CDR3 reads CASTPGTSGNIQYF. The CDR3 nucleotides are TGCGCCAGCACCCCCGGGACTAGCGGGAACATTCAGTACTTC. Full variable domain (missing parts from reference TRBV5-1 and TRBJ2-4): KAGVTQTPRYLIKTRGQQVTLSCSPISGHRSVSWYQQTPGQGLQFLFEYFSETQRNKGNFPGRFSGRQFSNSRSEMNVSTLELGDSALYLCASTPGTSGNIQYFGAGTRLSVL.

This chain uses TRBV6-1 with TRBJ2-5; possible D gene TRBD2, 7 bases. CDR3 length: 14 residues. Germline V gene sequence: CDR1 MNHNS, CDR2 SASEGT. V was clipped by 7 bases and J by 2 bases, with 14 bases between them. CDR3: CASTEGGLQETQYF. The DNA of the CDR3 is TGTGCCAGCACCGAGGGGGGGCTACAAGAGACCCAGTACTTC.

This chain links TRBV7-2 with TRBJ2-7, with D unresolved. The CDR3 spans 14 residues. Germline CDR1 and CDR2: SGHTA and FQGNSA. V gave up 5 bases and J gave up 3 bases, with 14 bases separating them. In nucleotides, the CDR3 is TGTGCCAGCAGCACCGGGCAGGCATACTACGAGCAGTACTTC. Its translation is CASSTGQAYYEQYF.

J is TRBJ2-1 and V is TRBV6-1, with 10 bases matching TRBD2. Trimming took 6 bases from V and 4 from J; bases not matched to a gene: 6. This CDR3 comprises 15 residues. The germline V gene encodes CDR1 MNHNS and CDR2 SASEGT. In DNA, the CDR3 is TGTGCCAGCAGCAGACTAGCGGGTCTTTACAATGAGCAGTTCTTC. This codes for CASSRLAGLYNEQFF.

The genes are TRBV18 and TRBJ1-5; D gene uncertain. V was clipped by 3 bases and J by 7 bases, with 7 bases between them. This CDR3 is built from 12 residues. Germline V CDR1 and CDR2: KGHSH, LQKENI. CDR3 amino acids: CASSPSGQPQHF. CDR3 nucleotides: TGTGCCAGCTCACCGAGTGGGCAGCCCCAGCATTTT.

This clone came up once. This sequence may be a read error, since a much larger clone differs from it by one base. The rearrangement joins TRBV14 to TRBJ2-5; D gene uncertain. The germline gives CDR1 SGHDN, CDR2 FVKESK. The CDR3 sequence is 10 residues long. CDR3 sequence reads: CASSQVTQYF. CDR3 bases: TGTGCCAGCAGCCAAGTGACCCAGTACTTC.

The rearrangement links TRBV2 to TRBJ2-7; 9 bases match TRBD1. Germline CDR1 SNHLY, CDR2 FYNNEI. CDR3 length: 15 amino acids. Trimming removed 5 bases from V and 8 bases from J; junction bases left unmatched: 13. The CDR3 nucleotides are TGTGCCAGCAGTCGGGATCTCCGGGACAGGGCCCAGCAGTACTTC. This sequence encodes CASSRDLRDRAQQYF.

Note on this clone: Being one base from a much bigger clone, this may be a read error. Distinct nucleotide sequences in the sample also encode this CDR3. This chain joins TRBV2 and TRBJ2-7; D remains ambiguous. The germline gives CDR1 SNHLY, CDR2 FYNNEI. The CDR3 is made up of 11 amino acids. Trimming stripped 2 bases from V and 4 bases from J, with 3 bases between. The CDR3 loop is CASSERYEQYF. The CDR3 DNA is TGTGCCAGCAGTGAAAGGTACGAGCAGTACTTC.

The chain joins TRBV6-4 to TRBJ2-3; 9 bases align to TRBD1. The ends lost 2 bases at V and 4 bases at J; junction bases unmatched: 4. CDR3 size: 15 residues. Germline V lookup: CDR1 MRHNA, CDR2 SNTAGT. Written as DNA, the CDR3 is TGTGCCAGCAGTGACCAAGGGACAGGGCCAGATACGCAGTATTTT. It is translated as CASSDQGTGPDTQYF.

The rearrangement uses TRBV11-2 and TRBJ1-1; possibly TRBD1 for D (6 bases). V was clipped by 5 bases and J by 11 bases, with 15 bases between them. The germline V gene has CDR1 SGHAT and CDR2 FQNNGV. CDR3 length: 12 residues. As DNA, the CDR3 is TGTGCCAGCAGCCCCGCGGGGGGGCTGGCTTTCTTT. Amino acids: CASSPAGGLAFF.

V usage is TRBV11-2 and J usage is TRBJ1-5, with D unclear. This CDR3 spans 13 amino acids. CDR1 and CDR2 (germline): SGHAT, FQNNGV. Trimming left V 2 bases short and J 4 bases short, with 6 bases between. In DNA, the CDR3 is TGTGCCAGCAGCTTATTCCCGAATCAGCCCCAGCATTTT. It encodes CASSLFPNQPQHF.

The V and J genes are TRBV5-1 and TRBJ2-3, with TRBD1 identical over 8 bases. Germline V CDR1 and CDR2: SGHRS, YFSETQ. V was clipped by 4 bases and J by 1 base; unmatched bases: 5. The CDR3 spans 15 residues. The CDR3 loop is CASSLPTGGTDTQYF. CDR3 coding DNA: TGCGCCAGCAGCCTTCCGACAGGGGGCACAGATACGCAGTATTTT.

This clone was picked up many times. The chain combines TRBV5-1 with TRBJ2-3, with 7 nucleotides matching TRBD2. With V trimmed by 1 base and J by 4 bases, 6 bases remained unmatched. The CDR3 spans 15 residues. CDR1 is SGHRS, CDR2 YFSETQ, per germline. CDR3: CASSLLREEADTQYF. CDR3 in DNA: TGCGCCAGCAGCTTGTTACGGGAGGAAGCAGATACGCAGTATTTT.

This rearrangement joins TRBV29-1 to TRBJ1-1, with 7 bases lining up with TRBD1. J was trimmed by 9 bases and V by 3 bases; bases with no gene match: 10. The CDR3 has 13 residues. Germline CDR1 SQVTM, CDR2 ANQGSEA. The CDR3 here is CSVETGSRSQAFF. The CDR3 nucleotides read TGCAGCGTTGAGACAGGGTCCAGATCTCAAGCTTTCTTT.